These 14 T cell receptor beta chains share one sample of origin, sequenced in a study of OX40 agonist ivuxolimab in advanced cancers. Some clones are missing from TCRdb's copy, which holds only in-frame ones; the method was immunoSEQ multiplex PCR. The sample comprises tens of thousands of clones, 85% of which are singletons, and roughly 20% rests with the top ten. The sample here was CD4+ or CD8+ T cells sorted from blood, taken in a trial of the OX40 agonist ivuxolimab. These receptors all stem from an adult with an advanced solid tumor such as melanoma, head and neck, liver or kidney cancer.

The CDR3 DNA reads as TGTGCCAGCAGTGATGTGGCCGGGACTAGCGGCAATGAGCAGTTCTTC. This translates into CASSDVAGTSGNEQFF. This chain uses TRBV2 with TRBJ2-1, with 11 positions matching TRBD2. The CDR3 extends over 16 amino acids. Germline V CDR1 and CDR2: SNHLY, FYNNEI. After removal of 3 bases from V and 6 bases from J, the junction contained 7 bases not matched to a gene.

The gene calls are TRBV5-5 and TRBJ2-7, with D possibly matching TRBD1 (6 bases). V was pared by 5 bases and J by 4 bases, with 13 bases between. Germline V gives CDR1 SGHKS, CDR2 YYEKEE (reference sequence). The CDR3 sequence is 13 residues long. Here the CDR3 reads CASSSGQTYEQYV. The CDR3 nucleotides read TGTGCCAGCAGTTCTGGACAGACTTACGAGCAGTACGTC.

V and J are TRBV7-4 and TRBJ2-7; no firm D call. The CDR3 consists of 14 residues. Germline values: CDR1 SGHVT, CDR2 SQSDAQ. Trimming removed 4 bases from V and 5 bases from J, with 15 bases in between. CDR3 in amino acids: CASSCRARWDEQYV. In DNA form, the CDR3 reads TGTGCCAGCAGCTGTAGGGCCAGGTGGGACGAGCAGTACGTC.

The CDR3 reads CASSLSSGGAQTDTQYF. The CDR3 bases are TGTGCCAGCAGTTTATCTAGCGGGGGGGCCCAAACAGATACGCAGTATTTT. The rearrangement uses TRBV27 and TRBJ2-3, with TRBD2 identical over 11 bases. The junction had 5 bases not matched to a gene; V was cut back by 0 bases and J by 3 bases. Germline V gene lookup returns CDR1 MNHEY and CDR2 SMNVEV (reference sequence). This CDR3 has 17 residues.

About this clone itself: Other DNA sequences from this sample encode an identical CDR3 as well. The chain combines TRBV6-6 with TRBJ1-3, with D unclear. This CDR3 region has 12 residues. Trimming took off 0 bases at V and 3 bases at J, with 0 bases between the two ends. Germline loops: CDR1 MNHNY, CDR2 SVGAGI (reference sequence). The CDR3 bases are TGTGCCAGCAGTTACTCTGGAAACACCATATATTTT. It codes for CASSYSGNTIYF.

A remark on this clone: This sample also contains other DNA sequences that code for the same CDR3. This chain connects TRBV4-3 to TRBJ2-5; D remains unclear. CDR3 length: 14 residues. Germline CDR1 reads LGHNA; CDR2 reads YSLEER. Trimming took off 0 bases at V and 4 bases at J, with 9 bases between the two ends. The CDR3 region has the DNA TGCGCCAGCAGCCAAGACCCGGGTGTAGAGACCCAGTACTTC. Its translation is CASSQDPGVETQYF.

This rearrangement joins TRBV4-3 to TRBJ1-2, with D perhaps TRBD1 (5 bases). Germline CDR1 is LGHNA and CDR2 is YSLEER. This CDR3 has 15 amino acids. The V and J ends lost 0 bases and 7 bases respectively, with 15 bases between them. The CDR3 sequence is CASSQDGRGMVGYTF. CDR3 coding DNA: TGCGCCAGCAGCCAAGATGGGAGGGGCATGGTTGGCTACACCTTC.

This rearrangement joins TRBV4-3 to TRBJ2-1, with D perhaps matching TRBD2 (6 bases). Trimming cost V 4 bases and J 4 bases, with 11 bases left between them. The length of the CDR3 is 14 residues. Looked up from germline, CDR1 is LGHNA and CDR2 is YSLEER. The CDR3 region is CASSPGGTYNEQFF. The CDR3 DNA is TGCGCCAGCAGCCCCGGAGGGACTTACAATGAGCAGTTCTTC.

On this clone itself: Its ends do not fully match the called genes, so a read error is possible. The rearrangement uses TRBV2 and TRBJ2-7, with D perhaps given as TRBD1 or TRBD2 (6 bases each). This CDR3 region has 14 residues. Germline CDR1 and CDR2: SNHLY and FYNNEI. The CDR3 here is CASREDGGPPPEYF. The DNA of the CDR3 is TGTGCCAGCAGGGAAGATGGGGGGCCACCGCCTGAGTACTTC.

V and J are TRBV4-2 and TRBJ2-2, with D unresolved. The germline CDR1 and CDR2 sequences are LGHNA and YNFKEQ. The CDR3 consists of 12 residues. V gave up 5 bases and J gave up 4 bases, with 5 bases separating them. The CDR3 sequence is CASSTPTGELFF. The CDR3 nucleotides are TGTGCCAGCAGCACCCCCACCGGGGAGCTGTTTTTT.

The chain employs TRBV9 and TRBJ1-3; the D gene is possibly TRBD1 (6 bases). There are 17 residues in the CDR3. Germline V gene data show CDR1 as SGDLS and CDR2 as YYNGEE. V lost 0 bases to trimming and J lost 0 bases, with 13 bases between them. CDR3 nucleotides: TGTGCCAGCAGCGTAGAGGGGGGAAGCCCCTCTGGAAACACCATATATTTT. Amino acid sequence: CASSVEGGSPSGNTIYF.

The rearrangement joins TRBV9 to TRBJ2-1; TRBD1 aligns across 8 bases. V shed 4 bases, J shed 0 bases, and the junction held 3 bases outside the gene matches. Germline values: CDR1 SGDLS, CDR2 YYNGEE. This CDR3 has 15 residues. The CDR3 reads CASSPQGASYNEQFF. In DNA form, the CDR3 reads TGTGCCAGCAGCCCCCAGGGGGCCTCCTACAATGAGCAGTTCTTC.

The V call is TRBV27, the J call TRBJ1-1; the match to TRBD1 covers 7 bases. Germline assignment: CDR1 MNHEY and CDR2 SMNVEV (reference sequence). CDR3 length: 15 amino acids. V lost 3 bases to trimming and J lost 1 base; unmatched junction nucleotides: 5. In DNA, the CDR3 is TGTGCCAGCAGTTTGCTGACAGGGTCGAACACTGAAGCTTTCTTT. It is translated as CASSLLTGSNTEAFF.

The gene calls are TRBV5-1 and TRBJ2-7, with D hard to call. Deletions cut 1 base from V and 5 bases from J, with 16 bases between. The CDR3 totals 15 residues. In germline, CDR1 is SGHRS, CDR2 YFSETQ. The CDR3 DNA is TGCGCCAGCAGCTTGAACCTAAGCCCGCTGAACGAGCAGTACTTC. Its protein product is CASSLNLSPLNEQYF.